This T cell receptor beta chain was sequenced for a study of Ad26.COV2.S vaccination and SARS-CoV-2 variants. The protocol was immunoSEQ multiplex PCR, while the TCRdb copy is restricted to in-frame clones and leaves out a portion. Among a few hundred thousand clones listed, approximately 89% were seen once. Treatment here: 15 to 20 received Ad26.COV2.S at low or high dose, single or two shots; about five received placebo; per-sample allocation not given. Sampling happened 63 days after the first vaccine or placebo injection. V dropped 0 bases and J dropped 0 bases, with 11 bases sitting between them. CDR1 and CDR2 (germline): SEHNR, FQNEAQ (reference sequence). This CDR3 has 16 residues. Study-wide results and caveats: An underestimation of total T cell responses may have resulted from the TCR breadth and depth analyses. Spike-specific responses of CD8+ and CD4+ T cells were reported to display substantial breadth after vaccination.

This clone was seen only a few times. Its antigen is still unknown. The rearrangement uses TRBV7-9 and TRBJ1-2; D is possibly TRBD1 (5 bases). This TCR derives from a person aged 18 to 65 who received the Ad26.COV2.S COVID-19 vaccine or a placebo. The material sequenced was peripheral blood, taken in a trial of Ad26.COV2.S vaccine versus placebo. For the CDR3, the DNA is TGTGCCAGCAGCTTAGCGGGGCAGAGTACTAACTATGGCTACACCTTC. Its translation: CASSLAGQSTNYGYTF.